This TCR beta chain is from a study of T cell repertoires in cytomegalovirus infection (dated by TCRdb to the late 2010s). Some background on the complete study: Donor HLA type was relevant to the analysis, as public TCR beta signatures indicated carriage of CMV infection together with the matching HLA type. Points the paper makes about the study in general: In both this cohort and an independent cohort of several hundred donors, the cumulative frequency of public TCR beta family members distinguished carriers of CMV infection plus the relevant HLA type. The ex vivo response was dominated by HLA-C-restricted CMV-specific TCR beta clonotypes, which also provided the single most frequent clonotype in two of eight donors.

CDR1 and CDR2 were assigned from the germline V gene (reference sequence) as DFQATT and SNEGSKA. Trimming removed 0 bases from V and 0 bases from J, leaving 8 bases between the germline ends. Including cysteine and phenylalanine, the CDR3 has 14 amino acids. Of the read, only the CDR3 DNA is kept; its 42 bases are in frame from base 1. Comments on this clonotype: There is no known antigen for this receptor. There are no base qualities to consult, and no much larger clone falls within one base.

Instrument used: Illumina HiSeq 1500. The public reads were run again by TCRdb, first through fastp at Q25 and then through MiXCR, and only productive beta chains were kept. Merged by CDR3 protein, the rows form single entries marked with the most common genes and DNA. For this sample there are 150,000 to 200,000 distinct CDR3 sequences; roughly 27% appear just once. The ten biggest clones cover 30% to 35% of the sample. The sequenced sample was PBMCs. The sequence is built from TRBV20-1 and TRBJ1-1, with no reliable assignment of the D segment. The receptor's source is a human donor in good health (CMV status not recorded). Some clones in this sample may be carry-over from other donors' samples. Here is the DNA: TGCAGTGCTAGAGACGCCAGATTGAACACTGAAGCTTTCTTT. It is translated as CSARDARLNTEAFF.